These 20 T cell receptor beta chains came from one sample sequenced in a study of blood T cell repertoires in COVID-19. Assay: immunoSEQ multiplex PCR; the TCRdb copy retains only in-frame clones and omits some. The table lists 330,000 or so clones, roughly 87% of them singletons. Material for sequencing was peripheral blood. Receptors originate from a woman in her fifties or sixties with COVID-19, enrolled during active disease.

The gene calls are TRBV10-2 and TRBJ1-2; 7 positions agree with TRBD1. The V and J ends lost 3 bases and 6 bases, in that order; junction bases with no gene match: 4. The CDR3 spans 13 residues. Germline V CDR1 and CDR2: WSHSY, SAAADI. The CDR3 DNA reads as TGCGCCAGCAGTGACGGGCAGGGGGATGGCTACACCTTC. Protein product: CASSDGQGDGYTF.

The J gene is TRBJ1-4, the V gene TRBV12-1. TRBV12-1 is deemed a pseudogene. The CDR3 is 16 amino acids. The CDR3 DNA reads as TGTGCCAGCACCCAACCCCGCGGACTCTTCAGTGAAAAACTGTTTTTT. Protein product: CASTQPRGLFSEKLFF.

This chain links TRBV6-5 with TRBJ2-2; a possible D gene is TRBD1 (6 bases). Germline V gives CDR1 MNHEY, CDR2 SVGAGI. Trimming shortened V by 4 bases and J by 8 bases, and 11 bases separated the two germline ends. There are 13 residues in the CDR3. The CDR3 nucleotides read TGTGCCAGCAGTTTACCAGGGGTAGGGGAGCTGTTTTTT. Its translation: CASSLPGVGELFF.

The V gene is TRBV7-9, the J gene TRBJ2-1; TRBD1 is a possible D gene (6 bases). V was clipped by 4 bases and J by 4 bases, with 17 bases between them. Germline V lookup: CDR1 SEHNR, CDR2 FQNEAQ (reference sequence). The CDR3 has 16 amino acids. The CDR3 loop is CASSSVQGLPYNEQFF. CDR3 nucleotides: TGTGCCAGCAGCTCAGTTCAGGGGCTACCTTACAATGAGCAGTTCTTC.

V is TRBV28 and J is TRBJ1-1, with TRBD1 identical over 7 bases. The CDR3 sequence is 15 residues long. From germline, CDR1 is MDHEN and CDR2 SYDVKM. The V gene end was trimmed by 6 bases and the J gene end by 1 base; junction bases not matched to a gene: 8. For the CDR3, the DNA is TGTGCCAGCAGCCCGATGGGACAGCAGAACACTGAAGCTTTCTTT. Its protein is CASSPMGQQNTEAFF.

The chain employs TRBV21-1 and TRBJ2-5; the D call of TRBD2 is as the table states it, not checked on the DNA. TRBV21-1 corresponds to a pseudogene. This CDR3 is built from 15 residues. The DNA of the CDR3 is TGTGCCAGCAGCAGGACTTGGACGGGTCGGGAGACCCAGTACTTC. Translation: CASSRTWTGRETQYF.

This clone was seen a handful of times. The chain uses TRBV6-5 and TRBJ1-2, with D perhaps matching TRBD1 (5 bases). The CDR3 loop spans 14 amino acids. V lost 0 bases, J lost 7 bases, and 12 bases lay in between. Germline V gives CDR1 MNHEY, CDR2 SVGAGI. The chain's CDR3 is CASSYSGGVTGYTF. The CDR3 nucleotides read TGTGCCAGCAGTTACTCGGGGGGGGTTACTGGCTACACCTTC.

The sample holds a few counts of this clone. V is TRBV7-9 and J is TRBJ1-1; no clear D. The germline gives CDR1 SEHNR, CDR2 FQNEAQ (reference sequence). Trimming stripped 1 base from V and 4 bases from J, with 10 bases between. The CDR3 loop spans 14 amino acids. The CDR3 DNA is TGTGCCAGCAGCTTAGGTGGAGGGTCCACTGAAGCTTTCTTT. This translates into CASSLGGGSTEAFF.

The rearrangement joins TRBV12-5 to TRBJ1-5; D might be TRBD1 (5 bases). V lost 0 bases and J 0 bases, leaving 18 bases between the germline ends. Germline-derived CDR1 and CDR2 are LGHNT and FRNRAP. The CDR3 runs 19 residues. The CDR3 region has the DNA TGTGCTAGTGGTTTGGTAAAAGGGGCCCTACTGTATAGCAATCAGCCCCAGCATTTT. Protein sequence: CASGLVKGALLYSNQPQHF. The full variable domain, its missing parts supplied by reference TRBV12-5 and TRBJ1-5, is DARVTQTPRHKVTEMGQEVTMRCQPILGHNTVFWYRQTMMQGLELLAYFRNRAPLDDSGMPKDRFSAEMPDATLATLKIQPSEPRDSAVYFCASGLVKGALLYSNQPQHFGDGTRLSIL.

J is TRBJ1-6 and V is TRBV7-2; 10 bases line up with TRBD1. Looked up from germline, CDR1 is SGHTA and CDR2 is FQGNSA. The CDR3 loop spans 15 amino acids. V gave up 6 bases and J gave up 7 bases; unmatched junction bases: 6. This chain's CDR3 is CASSPRTGGNSPLHF. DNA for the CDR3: TGTGCCAGCAGTCCCCGGACAGGGGGAAATTCACCCCTCCACTTT.

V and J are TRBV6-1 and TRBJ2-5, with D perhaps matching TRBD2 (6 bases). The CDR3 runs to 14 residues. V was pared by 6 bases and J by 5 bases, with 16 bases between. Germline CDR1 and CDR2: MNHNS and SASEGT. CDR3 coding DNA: TGTGCCAGCAGCCAAGGTCTTGGGGGGGAGACCCAGTACTTC. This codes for CASSQGLGGETQYF.

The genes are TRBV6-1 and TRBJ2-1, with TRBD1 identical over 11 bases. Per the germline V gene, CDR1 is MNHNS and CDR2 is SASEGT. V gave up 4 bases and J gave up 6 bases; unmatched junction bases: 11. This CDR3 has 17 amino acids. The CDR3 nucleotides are TGTGCCAGCAGTGCATGGGGGACAGGGGGAGGGGGCAATGAGCAGTTCTTC. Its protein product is CASSAWGTGGGGNEQFF.

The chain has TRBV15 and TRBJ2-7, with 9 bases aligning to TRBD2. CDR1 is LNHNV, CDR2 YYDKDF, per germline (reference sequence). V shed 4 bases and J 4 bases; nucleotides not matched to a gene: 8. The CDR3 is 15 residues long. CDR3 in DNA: TGTGCCACCAGCAATCGGACTAGCGAATTTTACGAGCAGTACTTC. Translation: CATSNRTSEFYEQYF.

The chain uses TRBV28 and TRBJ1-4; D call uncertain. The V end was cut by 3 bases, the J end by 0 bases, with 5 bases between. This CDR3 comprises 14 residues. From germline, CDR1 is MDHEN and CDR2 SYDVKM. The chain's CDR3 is CASSFFSTNEKLFF. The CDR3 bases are TGTGCCAGCAGTTTCTTTTCAACTAATGAAAAACTGTTTTTT.

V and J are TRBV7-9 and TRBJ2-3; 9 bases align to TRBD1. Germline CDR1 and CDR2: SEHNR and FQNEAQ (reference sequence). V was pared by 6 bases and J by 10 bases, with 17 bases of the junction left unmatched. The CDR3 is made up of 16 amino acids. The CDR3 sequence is CASRPLSRDRALPQYF. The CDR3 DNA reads TGTGCCAGCAGGCCCCTATCCCGGGACAGGGCCCTTCCGCAGTATTTT.

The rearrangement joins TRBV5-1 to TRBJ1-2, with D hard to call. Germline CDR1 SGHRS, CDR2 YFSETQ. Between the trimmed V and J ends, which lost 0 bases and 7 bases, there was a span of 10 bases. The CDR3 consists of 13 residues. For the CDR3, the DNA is TGCGCCAGCAGCTTGGCTGGGCGTGGTGGCTACACCTTC. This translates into CASSLAGRGGYTF. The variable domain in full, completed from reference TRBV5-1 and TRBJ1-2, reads KAGVTQTPRYLIKTRGQQVTLSCSPISGHRSVSWYQQTPGQGLQFLFEYFSETQRNKGNFPGRFSGRQFSNSRSEMNVSTLELGDSALYLCASSLAGRGGYTFGSGTRLTVV.

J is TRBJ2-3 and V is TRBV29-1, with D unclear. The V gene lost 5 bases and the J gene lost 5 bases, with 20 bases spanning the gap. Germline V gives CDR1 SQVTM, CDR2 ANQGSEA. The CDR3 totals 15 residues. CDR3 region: CSVSVSWNRLDTQYF. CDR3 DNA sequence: TGCAGCGTTTCGGTATCTTGGAATAGACTAGATACGCAGTATTTT.

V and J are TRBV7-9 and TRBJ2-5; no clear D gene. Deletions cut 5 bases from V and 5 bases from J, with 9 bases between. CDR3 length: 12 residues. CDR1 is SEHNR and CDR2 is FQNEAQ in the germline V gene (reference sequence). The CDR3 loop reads CASSQTEETQYF. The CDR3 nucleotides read TGTGCCAGCAGCCAAACGGAGGAGACCCAGTACTTC.

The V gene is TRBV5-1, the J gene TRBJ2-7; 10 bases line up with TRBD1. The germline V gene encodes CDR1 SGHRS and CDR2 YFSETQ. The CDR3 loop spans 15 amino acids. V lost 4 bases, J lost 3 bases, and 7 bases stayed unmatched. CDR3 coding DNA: TGCGCCAGCAGCCTGACCGGGACAGGGGACTACGAGCAGTACTTC. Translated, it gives CASSLTGTGDYEQYF.

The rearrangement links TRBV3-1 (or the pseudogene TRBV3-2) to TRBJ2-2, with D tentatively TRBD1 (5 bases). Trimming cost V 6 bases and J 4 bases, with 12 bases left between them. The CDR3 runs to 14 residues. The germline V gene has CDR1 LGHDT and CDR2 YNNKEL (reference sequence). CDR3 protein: CASSFQGSTGELFF. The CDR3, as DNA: TGTGCCAGCAGTTTCCAGGGATCCACCGGGGAGCTGTTTTTT.